Following are 18 T cell receptor beta chains from one sample sequenced in a study of blood T cell repertoires in COVID-19. Measured with immunoSEQ multiplex PCR; TCRdb has only the in-frame clones, and not every one. The sample yields some 51,000 clones, 88% seen once. The sample taken for sequencing was peripheral blood. All receptors derive from a man aged 45-65 years with active COVID-19.

V usage is TRBV6-5 and J usage is TRBJ2-1; weak D call: TRBD2 (5 bases). With 2 bases removed from V and 9 bases from J, the gap between germline ends came to 17 bases. Germline-derived CDR1 and CDR2 are MNHEY and SVGAGI. The CDR3 loop spans 15 amino acids. CDR3 sequence reads: CASSYDWSSTSEQFF. The CDR3 DNA is TGTGCCAGCAGTTACGATTGGTCTAGCACCAGTGAGCAGTTCTTC.

This sequence joins TRBV10-2 and TRBJ1-5; no reliable D call. Deletions cut 0 bases from V and 4 bases from J, with 19 bases between. This CDR3 contains 18 residues. The germline gives CDR1 WSHSY, CDR2 SAAADI. The CDR3 here is CASSESKRAGLSNQPQHF. In DNA form, the CDR3 reads TGCGCCAGCAGTGAGTCGAAGAGGGCAGGACTATCGAATCAGCCCCAGCATTTT.

The gene calls are TRBV28 and TRBJ2-3; TRBD2 aligns across 9 bases. V trimming: 6 bases; J trimming: 6 bases; junction bases outside the gene matches: 13. The CDR3 has 16 amino acids. CDR1 is MDHEN and CDR2 is SYDVKM in the germline V gene. The chain's CDR3 is CASRKEGGRARDTQYF. The DNA for the CDR3 is TGTGCCAGCAGGAAGGAAGGCGGGAGGGCCCGGGATACGCAGTATTTT.

This chain joins TRBV10-3 and TRBJ1-1; no reliable D call. Trimming stripped 5 bases from V and 1 base from J, with 8 bases between. The CDR3 is made up of 13 amino acids. CDR1 is ENHRY, CDR2 SYGVKD, per germline. In DNA, the CDR3 is TGTGCCATCAGTCCCTCGGGGAACACTGAAGCTTTCTTT. Its protein is CAISPSGNTEAFF.

The chain has TRBV9 and TRBJ2-2; 8 bases are a match to TRBD2. The CDR3 is 15 residues long. The germline gives CDR1 SGDLS, CDR2 YYNGEE. The ends lost 2 bases at V and 6 bases at J; junction bases unmatched: 6. CDR3 in amino acids: CASSVRAGDAGELFF. Written as DNA, the CDR3 is TGTGCCAGCAGCGTGCGAGCGGGGGATGCCGGGGAGCTGTTTTTT.

The chain couples TRBV5-1 to TRBJ1-2; no reliable D call. V was clipped by 2 bases and J by 4 bases, with 9 bases between them. In germline, CDR1 is SGHRS, CDR2 YFSETQ. The CDR3 is 13 residues long. The CDR3 region is CASSFSVSYGYTF. The CDR3 nucleotides read TGCGCCAGCAGCTTTTCGGTATCCTATGGCTACACCTTC.

The J gene is TRBJ1-5, the V gene TRBV3-1 (or the pseudogene TRBV3-2); TRBD1 matches 7 bases. Trimming at V came to 4 bases and at J to 7 bases, leaving 4 bases not matched to a gene. CDR3 size: 13 residues. The V gene's germline CDR1 is LGHDT and CDR2 YNNKEL (reference sequence). CDR3 region: CASSRQGGQPQHF. The CDR3 coding sequence is TGTGCCAGCAGCCGACAGGGAGGCCAGCCCCAGCATTTT.

V and J are TRBV5-1 and TRBJ2-1, with 9 bases identical to TRBD2. This CDR3 has 16 amino acids. Looked up from germline, CDR1 is SGHRS and CDR2 is YFSETQ. V shed 1 base, J shed 4 bases, and the junction held 6 bases outside the gene matches. The CDR3 here is CASSLMVSGGYNEQFF. The CDR3 DNA sequence: TGCGCCAGCAGCTTGATGGTTAGCGGGGGTTACAATGAGCAGTTCTTC.

CDR3 nucleotide sequence: TGTGCCAGCAGCCGGACGGGGGTCACAGATACGCAGTATTTT. Encoded protein: CASSRTGVTDTQYF. The J gene is TRBJ2-3, the V gene TRBV9, with D possibly TRBD2 on 6 matching bases. CDR1 is SGDLS and CDR2 is YYNGEE in the germline V gene. The CDR3 sequence is 14 residues long. V shed 4 bases and J shed 2 bases, with 11 bases lying between them. The full variable domain, its missing parts supplied by reference TRBV9 and TRBJ2-3, is DSGVTQTPKHLITATGQRVTLRCSPRSGDLSVYWYQQSLDQGLQFLIQYYNGEERAKGNILERFSAQQFPDLHSELNLSSLELGDSALYFCASSRTGVTDTQYFGPGTRLTVL.

This clone was found a few times. V gene TRBV7-2 combines with J gene TRBJ1-2; tentatively, D is TRBD1 (5 bases). V was trimmed by 5 bases and J by 1 base, leaving 8 bases between them. The germline V gene has CDR1 SGHTA and CDR2 FQGNSA. This CDR3 contains 13 residues. CDR3 sequence: CASSQDSNYGYTF. The DNA for the CDR3 is TGTGCCAGCAGCCAAGACAGTAACTATGGCTACACCTTC.

J is TRBJ2-7 and V is TRBV7-2, with 7 nucleotides matching TRBD1. Unmatched junction bases numbered 5, after V lost 0 bases and J lost 3 bases. Germline V lookup: CDR1 SGHTA, CDR2 FQGNSA. The CDR3 is made up of 15 amino acids. The chain's CDR3 is CASSLAGGQDYEQYF. CDR3 in DNA: TGTGCCAGCAGCTTAGCGGGTGGACAGGACTACGAGCAGTACTTC.

CDR3 DNA sequence: TGTGCCAGCAGCTTAGGGGGGCCGGGTGTCAATGAGCAGTTCTTC. Its protein product is CASSLGGPGVNEQFF. The V and J genes are TRBV7-7 and TRBJ2-1, with D possibly matching TRBD1 (6 bases). The V end was cut by 1 base, the J end by 6 bases, with 13 bases between. This CDR3 has 15 residues. Germline CDR1 reads SSHAT; CDR2 reads FNYEAQ (reference sequence).

V usage is TRBV11-2 and J usage is TRBJ2-1; 8 bases map to TRBD2. The CDR3 is 13 residues long. The germline V gene encodes CDR1 SGHAT and CDR2 FQNNGV. V lost 6 bases and J lost 5; bases outside the gene matches: 3. The CDR3: CASRGLGDNEQFF. DNA of the CDR3: TGTGCCAGCAGGGGACTAGGGGACAATGAGCAGTTCTTC.

The gene calls are TRBV4-1 and TRBJ2-5; a possible D gene is TRBD1 (6 bases). Germline loops: CDR1 MGHRA, CDR2 YSYEKL. Trimming took off 3 bases at V and 1 base at J, with 12 bases between the two ends. The CDR3 runs 15 residues. In DNA form, the CDR3 reads TGCGCCAGCAGCCAGCCGGACAGAATCCAAGAGACCCAGTACTTC. It yields the protein CASSQPDRIQETQYF.

This chain uses TRBV18 with TRBJ1-4; no clear D. This CDR3 comprises 16 residues. V was clipped by 2 bases and J by 5 bases, with 15 bases between them. Germline values: CDR1 KGHSH, CDR2 LQKENI. The CDR3 DNA is TGTGCCAGCTCACCAAACCCAGCAGGAGGGAATGAAAAACTGTTTTTT. This translates into CASSPNPAGGNEKLFF.

The chain links TRBV11-3 to TRBJ1-3; perhaps TRBD1 as D (5 bases). The V gene's germline CDR1 is SGHNT and CDR2 YENEEA. The CDR3 sequence is 15 residues long. V dropped 6 bases and J dropped 0 bases, with 12 bases sitting between them. The DNA of the CDR3 is TGTGCCAGCAGACCGACAGACATCTCTGGAAACACCATATATTTT. The encoded protein is CASRPTDISGNTIYF.

This clone appeared a single time. The chain links TRBV28 to TRBJ2-7; the match to TRBD2 covers 7 bases. Germline-derived CDR1 and CDR2 are MDHEN and SYDVKM. The CDR3 contains 14 residues. V gave up 7 bases and J gave up 4 bases; unmatched junction bases: 10. The CDR3 DNA reads TGTGCCAGCACCCCCGGGGGGAGGAGGTACGAGCAGTACTTC. Translating it yields CASTPGGRRYEQYF.

The CDR3 DNA reads as TGTGCCTGGAGTGTTGAAGGGCCGGGAGGGTATTTT. It yields the protein CAWSVEGPGGYF. The J gene is TRBJ2-3, the V gene TRBV30; 7 nucleotides line up with TRBD2. Germline CDR1 and CDR2: GTSNPN and SVGIG (reference sequence). This CDR3 contains 12 residues. Trimming cost V 0 bases and J 14 bases; bases outside gene matches: 8.